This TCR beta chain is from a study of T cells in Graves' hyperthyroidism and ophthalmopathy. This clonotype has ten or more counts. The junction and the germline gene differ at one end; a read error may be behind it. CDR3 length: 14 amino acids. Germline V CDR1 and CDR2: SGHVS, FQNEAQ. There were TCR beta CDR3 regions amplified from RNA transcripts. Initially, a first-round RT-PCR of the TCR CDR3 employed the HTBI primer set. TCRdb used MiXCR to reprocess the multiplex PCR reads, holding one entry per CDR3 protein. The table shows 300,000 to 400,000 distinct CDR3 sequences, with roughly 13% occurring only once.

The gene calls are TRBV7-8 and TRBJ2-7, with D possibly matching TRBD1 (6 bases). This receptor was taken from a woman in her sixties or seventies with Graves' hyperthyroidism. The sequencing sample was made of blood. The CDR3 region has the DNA TGTGCCAGCAGTATACGGGACACAGCCTACGCGCAGTACTTC. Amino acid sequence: CASSIRDTAYAQYF.